The 8 T cell receptor beta chains reported below all come from one sample, sequenced in a study of blood T cell repertoires in COVID-19 (dated by TCRdb to 2020 to 2021). Receptors were amplified or captured by the immunoSEQ multiplex PCR assay. TCRdb limited this immuneACCESS table to in-frame rearrangements with V and J called. A share of clones is missing; checked studies link under half to unresolved V genes, and the rest is unexplained. This sample holds 200,000 to 300,000 clones; about 85% were observed only once. The ten largest clones add up to around 6.5% of the sample. The sequenced material came from peripheral blood. These receptors were taken from a woman aged 55-70 years with active or convalescent COVID-19.

This chain joins TRBV5-1 and TRBJ2-3; 7 positions match TRBD1. J lost 1 base, V lost 5 bases, and 4 bases had no gene match. Germline V CDR1 and CDR2: SGHRS, YFSETQ. The CDR3 covers 14 residues. CDR3 protein: CASRSGQGTDTQYF. For the CDR3, the DNA is TGCGCCAGCAGATCCGGACAGGGCACAGATACGCAGTATTTT.

The chain is built from TRBV16 and TRBJ2-3, with 8 bases matching TRBD1. Germline trimming cut 4 bases from V and 6 bases from J; bases unmatched to any gene: 3. Germline CDR1 and CDR2: KGHSY and FQNENV. The CDR3 is 13 amino acids. The CDR3 coding sequence is TGTGCCAGCAGCCCGAGGACAGGGGATACGCAGTATTTT. This gives the protein CASSPRTGDTQYF.

This clone was seen a handful of times. The V call is TRBV10-1, the J call TRBJ1-1; tentative D call: TRBD1 (6 bases). Per germline, CDR1 WNHNN and CDR2 SYGVQD (reference sequence). V lost 2 bases and J 4 bases, leaving 8 bases between the germline ends. CDR3 length equals 13 residues. The CDR3 bases are TGCGCCAGCAGTGAGGCCAGGGGCACTGAAGCTTTCTTT. Protein: CASSEARGTEAFF.

This sequence joins TRBV3-1 (or the pseudogene TRBV3-2) and TRBJ1-5; 11 positions match TRBD1. There are 16 residues in the CDR3. The V gene end was trimmed by 4 bases and the J gene end by 3 bases; junction bases not matched to a gene: 5. Germline values: CDR1 LGHDT, CDR2 YNNKEL (reference sequence). CDR3 amino acids: CASSPGTGGNNQPQHF. The CDR3 DNA is TGTGCCAGCAGCCCTGGGACAGGGGGGAACAATCAGCCCCAGCATTTT.

This sequence joins TRBV6-1 and TRBJ1-2; 9 bases are shared with TRBD1. With 3 bases clipped from V and 7 bases from J, the junction kept 3 bases outside the gene matches. The CDR3 loop spans 13 amino acids. Germline V gene lookup returns CDR1 MNHNS and CDR2 SASEGT. The CDR3 nucleotides read TGTGCCAGCAGTGATCGACAGGGGGTTGGCTACACCTTC. It is translated as CASSDRQGVGYTF.

This chain joins TRBV19 and TRBJ1-4; D may be TRBD1 (5 bases). There are 13 residues in the CDR3. In germline, CDR1 is LNHDA, CDR2 SQIVND (reference sequence). Trimming cost V 9 bases and J 0 bases, with 8 bases left between them. The CDR3 is CASTTATNEKLFF. The CDR3 nucleotides read TGTGCCAGCACGACAGCAACTAATGAAAAACTGTTTTTT. Complete variable domain (other parts from reference TRBV19 and TRBJ1-4): DGGITQSPKYLFRKEGQNVTLSCEQNLNHDAMYWYRQDPGQGLRLIYYSQIVNDFQKGDIAEGYSVSREKKESFPLTVTSAQKNPTAFYLCASTTATNEKLFFGSGTQLSVL.

The chain has TRBV10-3 and TRBJ2-3; 8 nucleotides line up with TRBD2. Trimming took 10 bases from V and 1 from J; bases not matched to a gene: 7. The germline V gene encodes CDR1 ENHRY and CDR2 SYGVKD. The CDR3 sequence is 14 residues long. CDR3 loop: CASSREAGTDTQYF. DNA of the CDR3: TGTGCCAGTTCGCGGGAGGCCGGCACAGATACGCAGTATTTT.

The chain links TRBV29-1 to TRBJ2-5; unclear D gene. V was shortened by 4 bases and J by 2 bases, with 8 bases between the two germline ends. The CDR3 is 12 amino acids. CDR1 is SQVTM, CDR2 ANQGSEA, per germline. The CDR3 sequence is CSVGRRQETQYF. The CDR3 bases are TGCAGCGTTGGTAGGAGACAAGAGACCCAGTACTTC.